This T cell receptor beta chain was sequenced for a study of regulatory T cells in long-lasting Graves disease. Broader study findings: Persistent-disease Graves' patients showed less TCR diversity than new cases.

This clonotype was detected many times. Antigen unknown. The CDR3 contains 15 residues. V lost 6 bases, J lost 5 bases, and 20 bases lay in between. Germline V gene sequence: CDR1 SQVTM, CDR2 ANQGSEA. Time point noted: newly diagnosed GD, antithyroid drugs for less than 3 months. Scientists built the TCR library using RNA that was extracted from PBMCs. According to the study, TCR beta libraries were built with iRepertoire HTBI primers and CDR3-region Arm-PCR. TCRdb re-analysed the multiplex PCR reads in MiXCR, keeping a single row per CDR3 protein. The sample holds around 480,000 distinct CDR3 sequences, around 16% seen once. The same sample was also studied in work on T cells in Graves' hyperthyroidism and ophthalmopathy.

The sequence was collected from a man aged 35 to 55 with Graves disease. The chain is built from TRBV29-1 and TRBJ2-1; D not resolved. Sequencing was performed on peripheral blood mononuclear cells (PBMCs), taken at new diagnosis, from a patient treated with antithyroid drugs. Here the CDR3 reads CSVPPNKGGDNEQFF. DNA of the CDR3: TGCAGCGTCCCGCCCAACAAGGGTGGGGACAATGAGCAGTTCTTC.